The clone carrying this T cell receptor (beta chain) appeared a few times. Its antigen is currently unknown. This sample was taken from a study of identical twins. Germline CDR1 SEHNR, CDR2 FQNEAQ (reference sequence). The CDR3 extends over 16 amino acids. Losses at the gene ends were 1 base for V and 1 base for J; bases not matched to a gene: 3. Broader study findings: Compared with unrelated sharing, twin-shared out-of-frame alpha sequences had more low-probability sequences. Zero-insertion results could be subject to partial confounding by invariant MAIT and iNKT cells.

TCRdb analysed the 5' RACE reads with MiXCR anew, one entry per CDR3 protein. The sample shows a few hundred thousand distinct CDR3 sequences, approximately 8.6% of them seen only once. Everyone who gave samples was a healthy Caucasian. These records were also assigned to another study, of yellow fever vaccine responses in identical twins. This second report adds: The authors reported partly convergent, partly personalized vaccine responses in identical twins.

The rearrangement links TRBV7-9 to TRBJ2-2; 7 nucleotides line up with TRBD2. The TCR sequence derives from a woman aged 18-35 years in good health. Sequenced material: CD8+ T cells sorted from blood. The DNA for the CDR3 is TGTGCCAGCAGCTTAGGACCGGGAGGGAACACCGGGGAGCTGTTTTTT. Encoded protein: CASSLGPGGNTGELFF. Full variable domain (rest looked up from reference TRBV7-9 and TRBJ2-2): DTGVSQNPRHKITKRGQNVTFRCDPISEHNRLYWYRQTLGQGPEFLTYFQNEAQLEKSRLLSDRFSAERPKGSFSTLEIQRTEQGDSAMYLCASSLGPGGNTGELFFGEGSRLTVL.